The 12 T cell receptor beta chains given below trace back to one sample, sequenced in a study of T-cell reconstitution after alpha-beta-depleted transplantation in children. The TCRbeta library incorporated unique molecular identifiers. TCRdb re-analysed the PCR reads in MiXCR, keeping a single row per CDR3 protein. Counted here are 210,000 or so distinct CDR3 sequences, roughly a tenth occurring once; the ten biggest clones make up approximately 28%. This specimen was PBMCs, taken before TCRalphabeta/CD19-depleted stem cell transplant. The source is a child in the first two years of life with acute myeloid leukemia, due to receive a stem cell transplant.

A word on this clonotype: A much larger clone differs by one base, so this may be a read error. V usage is TRBV12-3 or TRBV12-4 and J usage is TRBJ2-3; 7 bases fit TRBD2. The CDR3 runs 15 residues. V was clipped by 8 bases and J by 4 bases; unmatched bases: 12. The CDR3, as DNA: TGTGCCAGCCGTCTGGGGGGGGGATCCCCAGATACGCAGTATTTT. Translating it yields CASRLGGGSPDTQYF.

This clonotype was counted ten times or more. The chain carries TRBV18 and TRBJ1-2; 7 bases fit TRBD1. This CDR3 has 15 residues. The trim removed 3 bases at V and 0 bases at J, leaving 4 bases unmatched. The germline gives CDR1 KGHSH, CDR2 LQKENI. The CDR3 DNA sequence: TGTGCCAGCTCACCGTCAGGGGGGCCTAACTATGGCTACACCTTC. Encoded protein: CASSPSGGPNYGYTF.

This clonotype was observed a handful of times. The chain links TRBV20-1 to TRBJ2-1, with 13 bases lining up with TRBD2. This CDR3 has 14 amino acids. The V gene end was trimmed by 2 bases and the J gene end by 6 bases; junction bases not matched to a gene: 1. Germline V CDR1 and CDR2: DFQATT, SNEGSKA (reference sequence). The CDR3 here is CSARRLAGGNEQFF. The CDR3 nucleotides read TGCAGTGCTAGACGACTAGCGGGAGGCAATGAGCAGTTCTTC.

The chain couples TRBV5-4 to TRBJ2-3; the match to TRBD2 covers 8 bases. The CDR3 consists of 16 residues. With V trimmed by 4 bases and J by 0 bases, 7 bases remained unmatched. The germline gives CDR1 SGHNT, CDR2 YYREEE (reference sequence). CDR3 sequence reads: CASSPKREPSTDTQYF. In nucleotides, the CDR3 is TGTGCCAGCAGCCCTAAGCGGGAGCCCAGCACAGATACGCAGTATTTT.

This clonotype was counted many times. The genes are TRBV5-4 and TRBJ2-1, with D perhaps matching TRBD1 or TRBD2 (5 bases each). CDR1 SGHNT and CDR2 YYREEE come from the germline V gene (reference sequence). This CDR3 is 14 amino acids long. The V end was cut by 1 base, the J end by 8 bases, with 13 bases between. The CDR3: CASSLFGAWDEQFF. The CDR3 DNA is TGTGCCAGCAGCTTGTTCGGGGCCTGGGATGAGCAGTTCTTC.

This clonotype was detected a few times. This chain connects TRBV3-1 to TRBJ1-3, with a possible D match to TRBD1 (6 bases). Trimming pared 6 bases from V and 6 bases from J, leaving 21 bases between. CDR1 and CDR2 (germline): LGHDT, YNNKEL (reference sequence). This CDR3 comprises 16 residues. This chain's CDR3 is CASSLSRGQGKNTIYF. In DNA form, the CDR3 reads TGTGCCAGCAGTCTTTCTCGCGGGCAGGGGAAAAACACCATATATTTT.

V is TRBV18 and J is TRBJ2-3, with 9 positions matching TRBD1. V was clipped by 2 bases and J by 4 bases; unmatched bases: 13. This CDR3 comprises 18 residues. From germline, CDR1 is KGHSH and CDR2 LQKENI. The CDR3 DNA reads as TGTGCCAGCTCACCATCCCCGGGACAGGGAGGTTCGCCAGATACGCAGTATTTT. Translation gives CASSPSPGQGGSPDTQYF.

This clonotype has at least ten counts. The chain couples TRBV12-3 or TRBV12-4 to TRBJ2-7; tentatively, D is TRBD2 (5 bases). Trimming pared 3 bases from V and 2 bases from J, leaving 8 bases between. The CDR3 runs to 13 residues. CDR3 coding DNA: TGTGCCAGCAGTTTCGGGAACCCCTACGAGCAGTACTTC. Translating it yields CASSFGNPYEQYF.

This clonotype has ten or more counts. This chain links TRBV29-1 with TRBJ2-7; possibly TRBD2 for D (5 bases). V was cut by 5 bases and J by 2 bases, with 10 bases left in between. The CDR3 has 12 residues. CDR1 and CDR2 from the germline V gene are SQVTM and ANQGSEA. CDR3 DNA: TGCAGCGTTCGACGGGGAGCCTACGAGCAGTACTTC. Residues: CSVRRGAYEQYF.

The rearrangement links TRBV18 to TRBJ2-2; 8 bases line up with TRBD1. The CDR3 has 18 residues. Trimming took 3 bases from V and 6 from J; bases not matched to a gene: 15. Germline V lookup: CDR1 KGHSH, CDR2 LQKENI. CDR3 region: CASSPRDRMDGSAGELFF. The CDR3 DNA follows: TGTGCCAGCTCACCCCGGGACAGGATGGATGGAAGTGCCGGGGAGCTGTTTTTT.

At least ten counts were recorded for this clonotype. The J gene is TRBJ2-7, the V gene TRBV28; D not resolved. Germline lookup yields CDR1 MDHEN and CDR2 SYDVKM. V was shortened by 8 bases and J by 0 bases, with 2 bases between the two germline ends. This CDR3 comprises 10 residues. CDR3 DNA sequence: TGTGCCAGCGGCTCCTACGAGCAGTACTTC. Translation: CASGSYEQYF. Complete variable domain (other parts from reference TRBV28 and TRBJ2-7): DVKVTQSSRYLVKRTGEKVFLECVQDMDHENMFWYRQDPGLGLRLIYFSYDVKMKEKGDIPEGYSVSREKKERFSLILESASTNQTSMYLCASGSYEQYFGPGTRLTVT.

This clonotype was observed a few times. CDR3 residues: CASSHDRDTDTQYF. CDR3 DNA: TGCGCCAGCAGCCACGACAGGGACACAGATACGCAGTATTTT. The V gene is TRBV5-1, the J gene TRBJ2-3; TRBD1 matches 7 bases. CDR3 size: 14 residues. After removal of 4 bases from V and 2 bases from J, the junction contained 4 bases not matched to a gene. Germline V gene data show CDR1 as SGHRS and CDR2 as YFSETQ.